A selection of T cell receptor beta chains follows, all from one sample in a study of shared clonotypes between healthy human individuals. Generated by immunoSEQ multiplex PCR, the TCRdb table keeps only in-frame clones and is missing some. The sample includes 850,000 to 1,100,000 clones, roughly 80% of them seen just once. The specimen sequenced was memory CD4+ T cells from PBMCs. These TCRs come from a man aged 18-30 years in good health. Some clones in this sample may be carry-over from other donors' samples. Both conserved end residues are part of each CDR3. The D gene is left open where the match is weak. The size of a clone is reported for some rows only, either as once, few or many, or as a class for expanded clones.

once,TRBJ2-7,TRBV18,NA,TGTGCCAGCTCACCACAGGAGACAGTCGTCTACGAGCAGTACTTC,CASSPQETVVYEQYF
NA,TRBJ2-7,TRBV10-3,TRBD2,TGTGCCATCAGTGAGTCGGGGACTAGCGGGGGGAACGAGCAGTACTTC,CAISESGTSGGNEQYF
NA,TRBJ2-5,TRBV5-1,NA,TGCGCCAGCAGCGACGGGGAAGAGACCCAGTACTTC,CASSDGEETQYF
NA,TRBJ2-2,TRBV11-3,NA,TGTGCCAGCAGCTATGGGGCAACCGGGGAGCTGTTTTTT,CASSYGATGELFF
NA,TRBJ2-1,TRBV11-3,TRBD2,TGTGCCAGCAGTCCCGCGGTACTAGCGGGAGGGAAATACTACAATGAGCAGTTCTTC,CASSPAVLAGGKYYNEQFF
NA,TRBJ2-2,TRBV28,TRBD2,TGTGCCAGCAGTCACCGGACTAGCGGGAGTTTCGGGGAGCTGTTTTTT,CASSHRTSGSFGELFF
NA,TRBJ2-7,TRBV7-2,NA,TGTGCCAGCAGCCAGGCGGGCAGGATCGGCGAGCAGTACTTC,CASSQAGRIGEQYF
once,TRBJ1-1,TRBV6-6,NA,TGTGCCAGCAGTTACTCGAATGGACGGTCTAACACTGAAGCTTTCTTT,CASSYSNGRSNTEAFF
NA,TRBJ2-7,TRBV5-1,NA,TGCGCCAGCAGCTCCAGCCGGGACGGAGTATACTACGAGCAGTACTTC,CASSSSRDGVYYEQYF
NA,TRBJ2-1,TRBV7-9,TRBD2,TGTGCCAGCAGCTCAAGCGGGACCGAGCAGTTCTTC,CASSSSGTEQFF
few,TRBJ2-1,TRBV15,TRBD2,TGTGCCACCAGCAGAGAAGGACTAGCGGGAGGGGTATACAATGAGCAGTTCTTC,CATSREGLAGGVYNEQFF
NA,TRBJ2-5,TRBV6-6,NA,TGTGCCAGCAGTTACCCCCTCAAGGCGACCCAGTACTTC,CASSYPLKATQYF
NA,TRBJ2-2,TRBV27,TRBD1,TGTGCCAGCACTCTTGACAGGGACACCGGGGAGCTGTTTTTT,CASTLDRDTGELFF
NA,TRBJ2-3,TRBV2,NA,TGTGCCAGCCAAATCAACGCTGGGACCTCAGATACGCAGTATTTT,CASQINAGTSDTQYF
NA,TRBJ1-6,TRBV10-3,NA,TGTGCCATCAGTTCGGGGGATTCACCCCTCCACTTT,CAISSGDSPLHF
NA,TRBJ2-1,TRBV5-4,NA,TGTGCCAGCAGCTCTGCTAGTTCCTACAATGAGCAGTTCTTC,CASSSASSYNEQFF
few,TRBJ2-5,TRBV11-2,TRBD2,TGTGCCAGCAGCTCCTTAGCGGGAGGGCTAGGAGAGACCCAGTACTTC,CASSSLAGGLGETQYF
NA,TRBJ2-5,TRBV5-6,TRBD1,TGTGCCAGCAGCCACGTGGGACAGGGGGCAGAGACCCAGTACTTC,CASSHVGQGAETQYF
NA,TRBJ2-5,TRBV5-4,NA,TGTGCCAGCAGCTTGGCCTTAGGATTCATAGGAGAGACCCAGTACTTC,CASSLALGFIGETQYF
NA,TRBJ1-5,TRBV6-1,NA,TGTGCCAGCAGTGGAGGGACGAATGGGATTTATAGCAATCAGCCCCAGCATTTT,CASSGGTNGIYSNQPQHF
NA,TRBJ2-7,TRBV4-3,TRBD2,TGCGCCAGCAGCCAAGAGCCAGCGGGACGCTCCTACGAGCAGTACTTC,CASSQEPAGRSYEQYF
NA,TRBJ1-5,TRBV4-1,NA,TGCGCCAGCGGGGAGGGGCCGGATCAGCCCCAGCATTTT,CASGEGPDQPQHF
NA,TRBJ1-2,TRBV18,NA,TGTGCCAGCTCACCACAACAGGGCGACTATGGCTACACCTTC,CASSPQQGDYGYTF
few,TRBJ2-3,TRBV5-8,TRBD2,TGTGCCAGCAGCTTCTACCTAGCGGGGACAGATACGCAGTATTTT,CASSFYLAGTDTQYF